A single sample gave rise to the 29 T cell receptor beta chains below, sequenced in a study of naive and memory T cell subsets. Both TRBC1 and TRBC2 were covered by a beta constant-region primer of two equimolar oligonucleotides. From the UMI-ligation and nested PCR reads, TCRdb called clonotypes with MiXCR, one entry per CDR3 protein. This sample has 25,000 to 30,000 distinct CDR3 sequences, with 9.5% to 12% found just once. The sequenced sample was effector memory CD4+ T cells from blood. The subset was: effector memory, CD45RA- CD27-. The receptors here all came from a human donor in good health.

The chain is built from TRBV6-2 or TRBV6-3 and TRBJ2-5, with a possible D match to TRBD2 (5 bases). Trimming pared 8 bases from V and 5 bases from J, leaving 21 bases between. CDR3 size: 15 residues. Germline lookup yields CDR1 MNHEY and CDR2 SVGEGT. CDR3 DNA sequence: TGTGCCAGCGGTTCAAGTTTCCCGGAGCGGGAGACCCAGTACTTC. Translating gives CASGSSFPERETQYF.

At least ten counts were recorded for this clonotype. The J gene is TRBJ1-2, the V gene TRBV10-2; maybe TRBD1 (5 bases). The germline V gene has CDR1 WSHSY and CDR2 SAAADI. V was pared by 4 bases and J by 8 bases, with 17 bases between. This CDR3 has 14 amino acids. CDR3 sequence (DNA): TGCGCCAGCAGTGGGGGGGAAGGTGGGCTCGGCTACACCTTC. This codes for CASSGGEGGLGYTF.

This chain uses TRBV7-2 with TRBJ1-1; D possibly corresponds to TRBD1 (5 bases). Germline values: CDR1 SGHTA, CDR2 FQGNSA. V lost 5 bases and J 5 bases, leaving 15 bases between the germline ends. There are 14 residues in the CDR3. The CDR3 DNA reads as TGTGCCAGCAGCCCGGGGGGGACTTCTACTGAAGCTTTCTTT. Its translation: CASSPGGTSTEAFF.

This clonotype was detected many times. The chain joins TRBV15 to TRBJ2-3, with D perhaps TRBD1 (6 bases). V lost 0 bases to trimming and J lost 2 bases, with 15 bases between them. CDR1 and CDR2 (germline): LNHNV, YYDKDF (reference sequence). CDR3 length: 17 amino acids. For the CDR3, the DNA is TGTGCCACCAGCAGAGATAGGGGCAGGGGAAACACAGATACGCAGTATTTT. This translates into CATSRDRGRGNTDTQYF.

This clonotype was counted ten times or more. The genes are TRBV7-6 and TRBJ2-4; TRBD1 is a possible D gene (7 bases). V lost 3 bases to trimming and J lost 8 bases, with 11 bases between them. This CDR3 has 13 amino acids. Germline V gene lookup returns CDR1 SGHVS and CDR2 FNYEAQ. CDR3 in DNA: TGTGCCAGCAGCTTTCAGGGGGGCGACATTCAGTACTTC. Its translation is CASSFQGGDIQYF.

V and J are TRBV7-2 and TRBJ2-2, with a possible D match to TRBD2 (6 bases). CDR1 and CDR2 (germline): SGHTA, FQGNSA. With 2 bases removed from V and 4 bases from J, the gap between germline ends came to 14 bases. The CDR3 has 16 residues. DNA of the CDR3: TGTGCCAGCAGCTTATGGGTTAGCGGTACCACCGGGGAGCTGTTTTTT. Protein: CASSLWVSGTTGELFF.

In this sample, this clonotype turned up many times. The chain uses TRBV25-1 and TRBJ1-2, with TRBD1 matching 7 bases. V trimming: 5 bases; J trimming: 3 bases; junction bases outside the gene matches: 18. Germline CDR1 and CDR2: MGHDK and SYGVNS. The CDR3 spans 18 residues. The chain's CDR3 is CASSYKQGIPEEDYGYTF. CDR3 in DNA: TGTGCCAGCAGTTACAAACAGGGGATTCCAGAGGAGGACTATGGCTACACCTTC.

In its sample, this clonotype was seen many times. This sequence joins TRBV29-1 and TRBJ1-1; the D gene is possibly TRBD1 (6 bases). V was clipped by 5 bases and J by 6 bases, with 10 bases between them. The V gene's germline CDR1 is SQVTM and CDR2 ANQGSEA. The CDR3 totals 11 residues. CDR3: CSVMTGAEAFF. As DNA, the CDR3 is TGCAGCGTTATGACAGGCGCTGAAGCTTTCTTT. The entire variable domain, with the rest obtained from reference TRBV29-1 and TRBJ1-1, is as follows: SAVISQKPSRDICQRGTSLTIQCQVDSQVTMMFWYRQQPGQSLTLIATANQGSEATYESGFVIDKFPISRPNLTFSTLTVSNMSPEDSSIYLCSVMTGAEAFFGQGTRLTVV.

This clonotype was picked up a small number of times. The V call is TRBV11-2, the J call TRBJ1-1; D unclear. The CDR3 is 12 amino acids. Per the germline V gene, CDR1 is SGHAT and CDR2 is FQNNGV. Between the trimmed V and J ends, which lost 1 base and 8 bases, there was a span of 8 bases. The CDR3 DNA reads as TGTGCCAGCAGCTTAGTTGCGGGAGAAGCTTTCTTT. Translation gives CASSLVAGEAFF.

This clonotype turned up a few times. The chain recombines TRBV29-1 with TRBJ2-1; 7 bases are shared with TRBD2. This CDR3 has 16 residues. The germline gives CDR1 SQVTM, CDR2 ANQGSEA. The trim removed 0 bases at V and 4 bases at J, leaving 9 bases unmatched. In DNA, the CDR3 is TGCAGCGTTGAAGACAGTGGAGCGGGGCGTTACAATGAGCAGTTCTTC. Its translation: CSVEDSGAGRYNEQFF.

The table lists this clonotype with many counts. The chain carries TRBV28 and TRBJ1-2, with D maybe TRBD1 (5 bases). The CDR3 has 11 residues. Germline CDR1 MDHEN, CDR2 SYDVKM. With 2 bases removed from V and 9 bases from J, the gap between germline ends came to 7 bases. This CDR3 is CASSLGARYTF. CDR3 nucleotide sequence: TGTGCCAGCAGTTTAGGGGCTCGCTACACCTTC.

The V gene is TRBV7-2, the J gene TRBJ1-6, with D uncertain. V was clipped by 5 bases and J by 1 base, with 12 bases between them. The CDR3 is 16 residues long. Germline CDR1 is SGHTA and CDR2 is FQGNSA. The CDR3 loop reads CASSPSGRSYNSPLHF. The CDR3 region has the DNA TGTGCCAGCAGCCCCTCGGGCAGGTCCTATAATTCACCCCTCCACTTT. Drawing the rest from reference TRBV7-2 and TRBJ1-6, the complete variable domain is GAGVSQSPSNKVTEKGKDVELRCDPISGHTALYWYRQSLGQGLEFLIYFQGNSAPDKSGLPSDRFSAERTGGSVSTLTIQRTQQEDSAVYLCASSPSGRSYNSPLHFGNGTRLTVT.

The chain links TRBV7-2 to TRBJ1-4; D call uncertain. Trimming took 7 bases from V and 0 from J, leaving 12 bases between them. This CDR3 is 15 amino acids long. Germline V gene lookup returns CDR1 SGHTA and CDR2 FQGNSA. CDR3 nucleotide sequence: TGTGCCAGCACCTTTGACCCTGCAACTAATGAAAAACTGTTTTTT. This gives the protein CASTFDPATNEKLFF. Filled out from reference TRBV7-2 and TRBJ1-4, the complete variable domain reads GAGVSQSPSNKVTEKGKDVELRCDPISGHTALYWYRQSLGQGLEFLIYFQGNSAPDKSGLPSDRFSAERTGGSVSTLTIQRTQQEDSAVYLCASTFDPATNEKLFFGSGTQLSVL.

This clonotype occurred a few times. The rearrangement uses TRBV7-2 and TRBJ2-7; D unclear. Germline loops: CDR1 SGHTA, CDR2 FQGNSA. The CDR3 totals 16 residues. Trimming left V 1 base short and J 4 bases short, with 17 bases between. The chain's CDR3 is CASSLVGSPTPYEQYF. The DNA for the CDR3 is TGTGCCAGCAGCTTAGTAGGCTCCCCCACCCCTTACGAGCAGTACTTC.

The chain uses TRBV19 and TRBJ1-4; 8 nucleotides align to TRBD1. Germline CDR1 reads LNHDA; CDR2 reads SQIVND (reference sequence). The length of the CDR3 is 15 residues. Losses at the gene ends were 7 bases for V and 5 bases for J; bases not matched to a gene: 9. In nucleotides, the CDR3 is TGTGCCAGTACCAACAGGGGGGAACCCAATGAAAAACTGTTTTTT. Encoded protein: CASTNRGEPNEKLFF.

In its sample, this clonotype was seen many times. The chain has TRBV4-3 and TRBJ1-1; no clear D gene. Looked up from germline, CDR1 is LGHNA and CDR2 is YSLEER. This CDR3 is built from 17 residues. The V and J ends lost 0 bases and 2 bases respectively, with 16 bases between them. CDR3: CASSQDGGFGRNTEAFF. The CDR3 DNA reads TGCGCCAGCAGCCAAGACGGCGGGTTCGGAAGAAACACTGAAGCTTTCTTT.

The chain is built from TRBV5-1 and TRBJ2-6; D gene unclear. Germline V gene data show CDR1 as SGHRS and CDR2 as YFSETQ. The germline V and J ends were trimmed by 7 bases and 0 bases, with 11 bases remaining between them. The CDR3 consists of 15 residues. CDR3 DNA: TGCGCCAGCTCCCGCGAAGTCTCTGGGGCCAACGTCCTGACTTTC. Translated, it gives CASSREVSGANVLTF.

The CDR3 reads CASSIGFRGTQYF. The CDR3 nucleotides read TGTGCCAGCAGCATAGGGTTTCGGGGGACCCAGTACTTC. The gene calls are TRBV11-2 and TRBJ2-5; D might be TRBD2 (5 bases). The CDR3 sequence is 13 residues long. V shed 5 bases and J shed 7 bases, with 14 bases lying between them. Germline CDR1 reads SGHAT; CDR2 reads FQNNGV.

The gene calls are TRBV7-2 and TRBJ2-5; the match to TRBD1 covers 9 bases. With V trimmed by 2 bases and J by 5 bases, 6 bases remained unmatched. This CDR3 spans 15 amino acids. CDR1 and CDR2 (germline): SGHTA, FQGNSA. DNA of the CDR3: TGTGCCAGCAGCTTAAGCGGGACAGGGCGGGAGACCCAGTACTTC. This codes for CASSLSGTGRETQYF. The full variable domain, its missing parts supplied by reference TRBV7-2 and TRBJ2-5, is GAGVSQSPSNKVTEKGKDVELRCDPISGHTALYWYRQSLGQGLEFLIYFQGNSAPDKSGLPSDRFSAERTGGSVSTLTIQRTQQEDSAVYLCASSLSGTGRETQYFGPGTRLLVL.

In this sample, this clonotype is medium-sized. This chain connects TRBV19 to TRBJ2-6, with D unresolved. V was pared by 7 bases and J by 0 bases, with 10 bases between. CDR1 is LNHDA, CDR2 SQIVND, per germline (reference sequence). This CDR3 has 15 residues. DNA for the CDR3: TGTGCCAGTAAGAATGACCCCTCTGGGGCCAACGTCCTGACTTTC. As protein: CASKNDPSGANVLTF.

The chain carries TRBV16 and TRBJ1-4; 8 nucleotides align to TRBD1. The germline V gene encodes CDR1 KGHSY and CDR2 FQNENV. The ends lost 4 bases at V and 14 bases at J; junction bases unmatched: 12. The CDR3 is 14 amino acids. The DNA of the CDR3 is TGTGCCAGCAGCCCCAGAGGACAGGGTCGGTTCCTGTTTTTT. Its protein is CASSPRGQGRFLFF.

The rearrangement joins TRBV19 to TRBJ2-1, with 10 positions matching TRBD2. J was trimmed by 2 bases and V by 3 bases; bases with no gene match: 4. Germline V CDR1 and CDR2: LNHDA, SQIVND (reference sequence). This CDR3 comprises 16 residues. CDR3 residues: CASSIQAGGPYNEQFF. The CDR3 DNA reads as TGTGCCAGTAGTATCCAAGCGGGGGGGCCCTACAATGAGCAGTTCTTC. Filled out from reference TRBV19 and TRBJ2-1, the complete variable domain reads DGGITQSPKYLFRKEGQNVTLSCEQNLNHDAMYWYRQDPGQGLRLIYYSQIVNDFQKGDIAEGYSVSREKKESFPLTVTSAQKNPTAFYLCASSIQAGGPYNEQFFGPGTRLTVL.

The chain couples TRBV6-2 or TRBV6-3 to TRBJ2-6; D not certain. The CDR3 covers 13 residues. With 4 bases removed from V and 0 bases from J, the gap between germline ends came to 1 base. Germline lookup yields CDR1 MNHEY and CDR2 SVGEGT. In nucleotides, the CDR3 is TGTGCCAGCAGTTTCTCTGGGGCCAACGTCCTGACTTTC. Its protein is CASSFSGANVLTF.

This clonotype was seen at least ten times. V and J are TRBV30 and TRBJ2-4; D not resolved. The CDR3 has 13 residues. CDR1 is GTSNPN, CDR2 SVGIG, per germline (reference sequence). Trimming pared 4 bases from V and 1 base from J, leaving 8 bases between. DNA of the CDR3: TGTGCCTGGATGGCGGTGGCCAAAAACATTCAGTACTTC. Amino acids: CAWMAVAKNIQYF.

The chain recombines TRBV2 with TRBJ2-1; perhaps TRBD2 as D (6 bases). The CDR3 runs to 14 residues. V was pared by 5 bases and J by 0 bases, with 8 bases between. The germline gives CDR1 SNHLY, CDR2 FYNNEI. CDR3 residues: CASSREFSYNEQFF. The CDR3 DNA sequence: TGTGCCAGCAGTCGGGAGTTCTCCTACAATGAGCAGTTCTTC.

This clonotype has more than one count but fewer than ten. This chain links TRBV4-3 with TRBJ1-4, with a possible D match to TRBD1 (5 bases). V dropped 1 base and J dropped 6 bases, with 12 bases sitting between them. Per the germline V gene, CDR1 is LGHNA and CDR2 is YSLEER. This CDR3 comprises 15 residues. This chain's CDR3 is CASSQGGTGDEKLFF. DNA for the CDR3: TGCGCCAGCAGCCAAGGCGGGACGGGCGATGAAAAACTGTTTTTT.

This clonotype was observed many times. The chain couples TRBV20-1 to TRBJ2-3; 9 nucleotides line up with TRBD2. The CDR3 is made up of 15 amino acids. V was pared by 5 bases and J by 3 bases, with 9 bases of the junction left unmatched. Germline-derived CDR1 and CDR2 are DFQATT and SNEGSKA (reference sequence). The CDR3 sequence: CSAWVREGGTDTQYF. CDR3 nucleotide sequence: TGCAGTGCTTGGGTGCGGGAGGGGGGAACAGATACGCAGTATTTT.

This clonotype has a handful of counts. Written as DNA, the CDR3 is TGTGCCTGGACCCCTGCTAACTATGGCTACACCTTC. Translated: CAWTPANYGYTF. This chain uses TRBV30 with TRBJ1-2; D uncertain. V dropped 4 bases and J dropped 0 bases, with 6 bases sitting between them. The CDR3 is 12 amino acids. The germline gives CDR1 GTSNPN, CDR2 SVGIG (reference sequence).

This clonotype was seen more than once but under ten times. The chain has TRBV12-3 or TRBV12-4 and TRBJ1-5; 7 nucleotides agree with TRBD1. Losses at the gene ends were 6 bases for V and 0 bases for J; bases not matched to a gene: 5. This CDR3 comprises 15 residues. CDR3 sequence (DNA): TGTGCCAGCAGCCCCGGGGACAGTAGCAATCAGCCCCAGCATTTT. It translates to CASSPGDSSNQPQHF.